A single TCR beta chain is shown here with its context. The data stem from a study of shared T cell receptors in the human thymus. Sequencing was performed with immunoSEQ multiplex PCR; in TCRdb, only in-frame clones are kept and a portion is missing. The sample records 640,000 or so clones, over 75% being singletons. This CDR3 is 13 amino acids long. Germline V CDR1 and CDR2: LGHNT, FRNRAP. The V end lost 5 bases, the J end lost 0 bases, and 8 bases lay between the germline ends. The data were also submitted as part of a second study, on human thymus T cells. That paper states: Donors were healthy Finnish infants having corrective surgery for congenital heart defects. Thymic samples were excised during corrective heart operations. Thymic as well as blood repertoires seemed to favor certain V and J genes unevenly. Related work showed strongly overlapping thymic repertoires across unrelated individuals.

The V and J genes are TRBV12-5 and TRBJ2-7; weak D call: TRBD1 (6 bases). This receptor was taken from a boy younger than two with a congenital heart defect. Sequenced sample: thymocytes. CDR3 protein: CASGGGYSYEQYF. The DNA for the CDR3 is TGTGCTAGTGGTGGGGGCTACTCCTACGAGCAGTACTTC.